This TCR beta chain was identified during a study of blood T cell repertoires in COVID-19. Assay: immunoSEQ multiplex PCR; the TCRdb copy retains only in-frame clones and omits some. The table includes under 300,000 clones, about 88% detected once. There are 16 residues in the CDR3. Germline assignment: CDR1 LGHNA and CDR2 YNFKEQ. The V gene lost 0 bases and the J gene lost 1 base, with 13 bases spanning the gap. Material for sequencing was peripheral blood. The gene calls are TRBV4-2 and TRBJ2-7, with TRBD1 as a possible D gene (5 bases). The clonotype originates from a woman aged 40 to 50 who had recovered from COVID-19. CDR3 sequence reads: CASSQDPRQPSYEQYF. The CDR3 bases are TGTGCCAGCAGCCAAGATCCGCGACAGCCTTCCTACGAGCAGTACTTC.